One T cell receptor beta chain is described in this entry. The data derive from a study of identical twins. TCRdb fed the 5' RACE reads into MiXCR, producing one record per CDR3 protein. The data show about 690,000 distinct CDR3 sequences, over 20% seen once. V was pared by 4 bases and J by 0 bases, with 9 bases of the junction left unmatched. CDR1 and CDR2 from the germline V gene are MNHEY and SMNVEV (reference sequence). The CDR3 is 16 amino acids. Only healthy Caucasians were enrolled as donors. The data also belong to a second study, concerning T cells expressing NK-cell markers. In that study: Sequencing of TCR beta repertoires drew on sorted CD3+CD56+NKG2C+, CD3+CD56+NKG2C- and CD3+CD56-NKG2C+ T cells. Seven sequenced donors out of eight were HCMV-seropositive, one seronegative.

The chain carries TRBV27 and TRBJ2-7, with 7 positions matching TRBD1. This receptor was obtained from a woman between 18 and 29 years old in good health. Material: PBMCs. CDR3 sequence: CASSSSGTVSSYEQYF. The CDR3 DNA reads as TGTGCCAGCAGTTCCTCCGGGACAGTAAGCTCCTACGAGCAGTACTTC.